These T cell receptor beta chains were read from a single sample in a study of HIV-infected patients and healthy controls. TCRdb passed the 5' RACE reads through MiXCR, listing each CDR3 protein once. The sample contains around 5,500 distinct CDR3 sequences, 8.5% to 9% of which appear only once. The sample consisted of blood, taken during antiretroviral therapy. The source is an adult with HIV infection. CDR3s include the opening cysteine and the closing phenylalanine or tryptophan. The D gene is left open where the match is weak. The size of a clone is reported for some rows only, either as once, few or many, or as a class for expanded clones.

v_gene: TRBV4-2
j_gene: TRBJ2-3
abundance: .
d_gene: .
CDR3nt: TGTGCCAGCAGCCAAGATCTCAACACAGATACGCAGTATTTT
CDR3aa: CASSQDLNTDTQYF

v_gene: TRBV7-2
j_gene: TRBJ1-1
abundance: many
d_gene: TRBD1
CDR3nt: TGTGCCAGCAGCCGACCGACAGGGGTCACTGAAGCTTTCTTT
CDR3aa: CASSRPTGVTEAFF

v_gene: TRBV2
j_gene: TRBJ2-3
abundance: .
d_gene: .
CDR3nt: TGTGCCAGCAGTGGAGCCTTGAGCACAGATACGCAGTATTTT
CDR3aa: CASSGALSTDTQYF

v_gene: TRBV29-1
j_gene: TRBJ1-2
abundance: many
d_gene: .
CDR3nt: TGCAGCGTCGGGACATTAAGGGGGAACTATGGCTACACCTTC
CDR3aa: CSVGTLRGNYGYTF

v_gene: TRBV20-1
j_gene: TRBJ2-3
abundance: many
d_gene: .
CDR3nt: TGCAGTGCTAGGTCCCTAGAGGGGTATACGCAGTATTTT
CDR3aa: CSARSLEGYTQYF

v_gene: TRBV9
j_gene: TRBJ2-7
abundance: medium-sized
d_gene: .
CDR3nt: TGTGCCAGCAGCGCACCGGATGAAGGGAGCGAGCAGTACTTC
CDR3aa: CASSAPDEGSEQYF

v_gene: TRBV7-2
j_gene: TRBJ2-7
abundance: medium-sized
d_gene: .
CDR3nt: TGTGCCAGCAGCTTAGAGCCCGGGACCGTCTACGAGCAGTACTTC
CDR3aa: CASSLEPGTVYEQYF

v_gene: TRBV7-7
j_gene: TRBJ1-2
abundance: medium-sized
d_gene: TRBD1
CDR3nt: TGTGCCAGCAGCTTAAGCCCGACAGGGGGAGGATGTGGCTACACCTTC
CDR3aa: CASSLSPTGGGCGYTF

v_gene: TRBV18
j_gene: TRBJ1-1
abundance: many
d_gene: .
CDR3nt: TGTGCCAGCTCACTTACCGGCGCCGGCGAACGGACTGAAGCTTTCTTT
CDR3aa: CASSLTGAGERTEAFF

v_gene: TRBV29-1
j_gene: TRBJ1-3
abundance: many
d_gene: .
CDR3nt: TGCAGCGTGGAGTACGGGGCACACACCATATATTTT
CDR3aa: CSVEYGAHTIYF

v_gene: TRBV11-2
j_gene: TRBJ2-1
abundance: many
d_gene: TRBD1
CDR3nt: TGTGCCAGCAGCTTGGGACAGAGCTCCTACAATGAGCAGTTCTTC
CDR3aa: CASSLGQSSYNEQFF

v_gene: TRBV12-3/TRBV12-4
j_gene: TRBJ2-6
abundance: many
d_gene: .
CDR3nt: TGTGCCAGCAGTGGGACCTCTGGGGCCAACGTCCTGACTTTC
CDR3aa: CASSGTSGANVLTF

v_gene: TRBV20-1
j_gene: TRBJ2-2
abundance: many
d_gene: TRBD2
CDR3nt: TGCAGTGCTAGAGCGGGTAGCGGGAGGCGTCTAACCGGGGAGCTGTTTTTT
CDR3aa: CSARAGSGRRLTGELFF

v_gene: TRBV30
j_gene: TRBJ1-1
abundance: many
d_gene: .
CDR3nt: TGTGCCTGGAGCCAGGGGCACATGAACACTGAAGCTTTCTTT
CDR3aa: CAWSQGHMNTEAFF

v_gene: TRBV6-2/TRBV6-3
j_gene: TRBJ2-2
abundance: few
d_gene: TRBD2
CDR3nt: TGTGCCAGCAGTTACAGCGGGAGGCACACCGGGGAGCTGTTTTTT
CDR3aa: CASSYSGRHTGELFF

v_gene: TRBV5-1
j_gene: TRBJ2-7
abundance: many
d_gene: .
CDR3nt: TGCGCCAGCAGAGATGGGCAGTCCTACGAGCAGTACTTC
CDR3aa: CASRDGQSYEQYF

v_gene: TRBV20-1
j_gene: TRBJ2-5
abundance: many
d_gene: .
CDR3nt: TGCAGTGCTACAGAGGAGGGGCGAGAGACCCAGTACTTC
CDR3aa: CSATEEGRETQYF

v_gene: TRBV6-2/TRBV6-3
j_gene: TRBJ2-3
abundance: few
d_gene: .
CDR3nt: TGTGCCAGCAGCCTCGGACCGGATCCAGGAGATACGCAGTATTTT
CDR3aa: CASSLGPDPGDTQYF

v_gene: TRBV7-2
j_gene: TRBJ1-2
abundance: medium-sized
d_gene: .
CDR3nt: TGTGCCAGCAGTCAGCGTGGGGCCTTCTTTGGCTACACCTTC
CDR3aa: CASSQRGAFFGYTF

v_gene: TRBV5-1
j_gene: TRBJ2-5
abundance: medium-sized
d_gene: .
CDR3nt: TGCGCCAGCAGCCCAGCAGGGATTGAAGAGACCCAGTACTTC
CDR3aa: CASSPAGIEETQYF

v_gene: TRBV19
j_gene: TRBJ1-5
abundance: many
d_gene: .
CDR3nt: TGTGCCAGTAGTATACTGCAGGTCGGAGGGGGCAATCAGCCCCAGCATTTT
CDR3aa: CASSILQVGGGNQPQHF

v_gene: TRBV6-6
j_gene: TRBJ2-5
abundance: medium-sized
d_gene: TRBD1
CDR3nt: TGTGCCAGCAGTCTCCCGGACAGGCCCTACTTC
CDR3aa: CASSLPDRPYF

v_gene: TRBV5-1
j_gene: TRBJ2-1
abundance: medium-sized
d_gene: .
CDR3nt: TGCGCCAGCAGCTTGGGGGGGGCTAGGAATGAGCAGTTCTTC
CDR3aa: CASSLGGARNEQFF

v_gene: TRBV27
j_gene: TRBJ2-6
abundance: many
d_gene: TRBD1
CDR3nt: TGTGCCAGCAGTTTATATGGGACAGGGGATGGTGGGGCCAACGTCCTGACTTTC
CDR3aa: CASSLYGTGDGGANVLTF

v_gene: TRBV3-1
j_gene: TRBJ1-2
abundance: many
d_gene: .
CDR3nt: TGTGCCAGCAGCCAAGCCCGGGGAACTACGGATGGCTACACCTTC
CDR3aa: CASSQARGTTDGYTF

v_gene: TRBV7-6
j_gene: TRBJ2-2
abundance: .
d_gene: TRBD1
CDR3nt: TGTGCCAGCAGATCTCCGGGACAGGGAATTGCCGGGGAGCTGTTTTTT
CDR3aa: CASRSPGQGIAGELFF

v_gene: TRBV7-2
j_gene: TRBJ2-7
abundance: many
d_gene: .
CDR3nt: TGTGCCAGCAGCTTATCAGCAGGGATTACCTACGAGCAGTACTTC
CDR3aa: CASSLSAGITYEQYF

v_gene: TRBV5-1
j_gene: TRBJ2-5
abundance: medium-sized
d_gene: .
CDR3nt: TGCGCCAGCAGCCGTTCCACCGGGGCTTTTCAAGAGACCCAGTACTTC
CDR3aa: CASSRSTGAFQETQYF

v_gene: TRBV20-1
j_gene: TRBJ1-1
abundance: .
d_gene: TRBD1
CDR3nt: TGCAGTGCTAGAGATGGGACAGGGCGACCTGAAGCTTTCTTT
CDR3aa: CSARDGTGRPEAFF

v_gene: TRBV7-2
j_gene: TRBJ1-3
abundance: many
d_gene: .
CDR3nt: TGTGCCAGCAGCTTAGGGGTGGCAGGAAACACCATATATTTT
CDR3aa: CASSLGVAGNTIYF

v_gene: TRBV2
j_gene: TRBJ2-5
abundance: many
d_gene: TRBD1
CDR3nt: TGTGCCATCAGGACAGGGTGGATGGAAGAGACCCAGTACTTC
CDR3aa: CAIRTGWMEETQYF

v_gene: TRBV6-2/TRBV6-3
j_gene: TRBJ1-2
abundance: many
d_gene: .
CDR3nt: TGTGCCAGCAGGGAAGGCAGTAACTATGGCTACACCTTC
CDR3aa: CASREGSNYGYTF

v_gene: TRBV19
j_gene: TRBJ1-4
abundance: medium-sized
d_gene: TRBD1
CDR3nt: TGTGCCAGTTGGGGACAGGGCCGACTGTTTTTT
CDR3aa: CASWGQGRLFF

v_gene: TRBV5-1
j_gene: TRBJ1-1
abundance: medium-sized
d_gene: .
CDR3nt: TGCGCCAGCAGGCGGACAGCCACTGAAGCTTTCTTT
CDR3aa: CASRRTATEAFF

v_gene: TRBV20-1
j_gene: TRBJ2-7
abundance: medium-sized
d_gene: .
CDR3nt: TGCAGTGCTAGAGATAACGGGGAGTCCTACGAGCAGTACTTC
CDR3aa: CSARDNGESYEQYF

v_gene: TRBV29-1
j_gene: TRBJ1-2
abundance: many
d_gene: .
CDR3nt: TGCAGCGTTGAAGAGGGGAAAGGGGACTATGGCTACACCTTC
CDR3aa: CSVEEGKGDYGYTF

v_gene: TRBV12-3/TRBV12-4
j_gene: TRBJ2-6
abundance: many
d_gene: .
CDR3nt: TGTGCCAGCACTAACCGGGTCGCCTTTCTCTCTGGGGCCAACGTCCTGACTTTC
CDR3aa: CASTNRVAFLSGANVLTF

v_gene: TRBV12-3/TRBV12-4
j_gene: TRBJ1-1
abundance: .
d_gene: TRBD1
CDR3nt: TGTGCCAGCGGGGCCAGAGACAGGGGCCCTGAAGCTTTCTTT
CDR3aa: CASGARDRGPEAFF

v_gene: TRBV3-1
j_gene: TRBJ1-1
abundance: medium-sized
d_gene: .
CDR3nt: TGTGCCAGCAGCCAAGATGGCGGGGGATCTGAAGCTTTCTTT
CDR3aa: CASSQDGGGSEAFF

v_gene: TRBV5-1
j_gene: TRBJ1-1
abundance: medium-sized
d_gene: TRBD1
CDR3nt: TGCGCCAGCAGCTTGGATACAGGGGGCTTAACTGAAGCTTTCTTT
CDR3aa: CASSLDTGGLTEAFF

v_gene: TRBV6-2/TRBV6-3
j_gene: TRBJ2-3
abundance: many
d_gene: .
CDR3nt: TGTGCCAGCAGTCCCGGCCCCTCCGTAGGTGATACGCAGTATTTT
CDR3aa: CASSPGPSVGDTQYF

v_gene: TRBV5-6
j_gene: TRBJ1-1
abundance: many
d_gene: TRBD1
CDR3nt: TGTGCCAGCAGCTTGAGGTCGACAGGGGCCACTGAAGCTTTCTTT
CDR3aa: CASSLRSTGATEAFF